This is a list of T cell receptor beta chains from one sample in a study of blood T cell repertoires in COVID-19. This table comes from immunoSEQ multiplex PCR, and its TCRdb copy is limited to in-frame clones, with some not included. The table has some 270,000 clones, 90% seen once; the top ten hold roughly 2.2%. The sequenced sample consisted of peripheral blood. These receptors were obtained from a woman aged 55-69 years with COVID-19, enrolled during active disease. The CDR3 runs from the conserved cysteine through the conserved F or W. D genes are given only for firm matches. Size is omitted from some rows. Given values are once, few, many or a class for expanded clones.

CASSPGTGGVDTEAFF | TGTGCCAGCAGCCCCGGGACAGGGGGCGTGGACACTGAAGCTTTCTTT | TRBV11-2 | TRBD1 | . | TRBJ1-1
CASSQARANSPLHF | TGCGCCAGCAGCCAGGCCAGGGCGAATTCACCCCTCCACTTT | TRBV4-3 | . | . | TRBJ1-6
CASSTQGGGGGYTF | TGTGCCAGCAGCACACAAGGGGGCGGAGGTGGCTACACCTTC | TRBV6-5 | TRBD1 | many | TRBJ1-2
CASSLPPRETQYF | TGTGCCAGCAGTTTACCACCCAGGGAGACCCAGTACTTC | TRBV6-6 | . | once | TRBJ2-5
CASSPVGGRSMNTEAFF | TGTGCCAGCAGCCCCGTCGGCGGCAGATCCATGAACACTGAAGCTTTCTTT | TRBV5-6 | . | . | TRBJ1-1
CASSSSQLVPGICHEQYF | TGTGCCAGCAGTTCTTCCCAGTTGGTCCCAGGGATTTGCCACGAGCAGTACTTC | TRBV6-4 | . | . | TRBJ2-7
CASSWGTAASGANVLTF | TGTGCCAGTAGTTGGGGGACAGCAGCCTCTGGGGCCAACGTCCTGACTTTC | TRBV19 | TRBD1 | once | TRBJ2-6
CASSIFALQGNYGYTF | TGTGCCAGTAGTATTTTCGCCCTACAGGGTAACTATGGCTACACCTTC | TRBV19 | . | once | TRBJ1-2
CASSYSGQGYEQYF | TGTGCCAGCAGTTACTCGGGACAGGGTTACGAGCAGTACTTC | TRBV6-5 | TRBD1 | . | TRBJ2-7
CASSQELQGKTEAFF | TGCGCCAGCAGCCAAGAGTTACAGGGAAAGACTGAAGCTTTCTTT | TRBV4-3 | . | . | TRBJ1-1
CAISESGGPYNEQFF | TGTGCCATCAGTGAGAGCGGGGGGCCTTACAATGAGCAGTTCTTC | TRBV10-3 | TRBD2 | . | TRBJ2-1
CASSSQGNTIYF | TGTGCCAGCAGTTCACAGGGAAACACCATATATTTT | TRBV12-3/TRBV12-4 | . | . | TRBJ1-3
CASSVSVPTVVTQYF | TGTGCCAGCAGTGTCTCGGTACCAACGGTTGTGACCCAGTACTTC | TRBV2 | . | . | TRBJ2-5
CASSLDGTGPYEQYF | TGCGCCAGCAGCTTGGACGGGACAGGGCCCTACGAGCAGTACTTC | TRBV5-1 | TRBD1 | . | TRBJ2-7
CASSLAGTQPQHF | TGTGCCAGCAGTTTAGCCGGGACACAGCCCCAGCATTTT | TRBV12-3/TRBV12-4 | . | . | TRBJ1-5
CASSAQGSTGTYGYTF | TGTGCCAGCAGCGCCCAGGGCTCGACAGGGACCTATGGCTACACCTTC | TRBV7-8 | TRBD1 | . | TRBJ1-2
CSFGGGSTEAFF | TGCAGCTTCGGGGGGGGTAGCACTGAAGCTTTCTTT | TRBV29-1 | . | . | TRBJ1-1
CASRINNRVWTEAFF | TGTGCCAGCAGAATAAATAACAGGGTATGGACTGAAGCTTTCTTT | TRBV6-5 | . | once | TRBJ1-1
CASSPGQGHYNEQFF | TGTGCCAGTAGTCCCGGACAGGGGCACTACAATGAGCAGTTCTTC | TRBV19 | TRBD1 | . | TRBJ2-1
CASSLGAQGGSGANVLTF | TGTGCCAGCAGCTTAGGCGCGCAGGGGGGCTCTGGGGCCAACGTCCTGACTTTC | TRBV7-2 | . | . | TRBJ2-6
CANLPGQGALPQFF | TGTGCCAACCTCCCGGGACAGGGGGCGCTTCCGCAGTTCTTC | TRBV21-1 | . | . | TRBJ2-1
CASSLGTANTEAFF | TGTGCCAGCAGCCTAGGGACAGCGAACACTGAAGCTTTCTTT | TRBV7-9 | TRBD1 | once | TRBJ1-1
CSASRYRNNEQFF | TGCAGTGCTAGTCGGTACAGAAACAATGAGCAGTTCTTC | TRBV20-1 | . | few | TRBJ2-1
CASSLGSGGSNQPQHF | TGCGCCAGCAGCTTGGGTTCAGGGGGGAGCAATCAGCCCCAGCATTTT | TRBV5-1 | TRBD1 | . | TRBJ1-5
CASSGGTGGNSYEQYF | TGTGCCAGCAGCGGGGGGACAGGTGGGAACTCCTACGAGCAGTACTTC | TRBV11-2 | TRBD1 | once | TRBJ2-7
CASSVEGGGNTIYF | TGTGCCAGCAGCGTAGAAGGGGGCGGAAACACCATATATTTT | TRBV9 | TRBD1 | . | TRBJ1-3
CSVVSEKGYGYTF | TGCAGCGTTGTCTCAGAGAAGGGGTATGGCTACACCTTC | TRBV29-1 | . | . | TRBJ1-2